The 20 T cell receptor beta chains in this list originate from one sample, sequenced in a study of hypomethylating agent response in myelodysplastic syndrome. TCRdb keeps only in-frame clones here, not all; method: immunoSEQ multiplex PCR. The sample has about 4,400 clones, roughly 85% seen once. The sample was bone marrow, taken before or after starting hypomethylating agent treatment for myelodysplastic syndrome (not recorded which). These receptors were taken from a human donor with myelodysplastic syndrome.

The J gene is TRBJ2-5, the V gene TRBV4-1; no clear D gene. The J call is uncertain, as TRBJ2-7 better fits the DNA end. The germline V gene has CDR1 MGHRA and CDR2 YSYEKL. The CDR3 length is 15 residues. DNA for the CDR3: TGCGCCAGCAGCCAAGTCCCGCAGAGCTCCTACGAGCAGTACTTC. Residues: CASSQVPQSSYEQYF.

This clone ranks as medium-sized. This rearrangement joins TRBV19 to TRBJ2-7; 7 bases agree with TRBD1. Germline values: CDR1 LNHDA, CDR2 SQIVND (reference sequence). The CDR3 contains 12 residues. The junction had 6 bases not matched to a gene; V was cut back by 4 bases and J by 9 bases. The CDR3 loop reads CASSRQGDVQYF. The CDR3 region has the DNA TGTGCCAGTAGTAGACAGGGTGACGTGCAGTACTTC.

This clone was seen once. Within the sample, other DNA sequences also encode this same CDR3. This chain uses TRBV9 with TRBJ2-3, with D uncertain. The CDR3 sequence is 11 residues long. The germline CDR1 and CDR2 sequences are SGDLS and YYNGEE. Trimming took 2 bases from V and 6 from J, leaving 4 bases between them. Here the CDR3 DNA reads TGTGCCAGCAGCGTGGGGGATACGCAGTATTTT. Translating it yields CASSVGDTQYF.

V is TRBV19 and J is TRBJ2-3; possible D gene TRBD1, 5 bases. V was shortened by 5 bases and J by 0 bases, with 12 bases between the two germline ends. Germline lookup yields CDR1 LNHDA and CDR2 SQIVND (reference sequence). The CDR3 has 15 amino acids. CDR3 residues: CASSVGPSSTDTQYF. The CDR3 nucleotides are TGTGCCAGTAGTGTGGGGCCTTCTAGCACAGATACGCAGTATTTT.

The chain combines TRBV28 with TRBJ1-1, with D maybe TRBD1 (5 bases). CDR3 size: 11 residues. From germline, CDR1 is MDHEN and CDR2 SYDVKM. With 5 bases removed from V and 9 bases from J, the gap between germline ends came to 10 bases. The CDR3 coding sequence is TGTGCCAGCAGTAAGAAGGGGAAAGCTTTCTTT. Translation gives CASSKKGKAFF. Filled out from reference TRBV28 and TRBJ1-1, the complete variable domain reads DVKVTQSSRYLVKRTGEKVFLECVQDMDHENMFWYRQDPGLGLRLIYFSYDVKMKEKGDIPEGYSVSREKKERFSLILESASTNQTSMYLCASSKKGKAFFGQGTRLTVV.

This chain joins TRBV7-6 and TRBJ2-5; 14 nucleotides match TRBD2. There are 17 residues in the CDR3. Germline CDR1 reads SGHVS; CDR2 reads FNYEAQ. Germline trimming cut 5 bases from V and 4 bases from J; bases unmatched to any gene: 9. CDR3 residues: CASSRLGTSGSRETQYF. CDR3 DNA sequence: TGTGCCAGCAGCCGACTTGGGACTAGCGGGAGTAGAGAGACCCAGTACTTC.

A single count supports this clone. J is TRBJ2-5 and V is TRBV4-2, with 8 nucleotides matching TRBD1. After removal of 5 bases from V and 5 bases from J, the junction contained 7 bases not matched to a gene. Germline lookup yields CDR1 LGHNA and CDR2 YNFKEQ. CDR3 size: 14 residues. CDR3 region: CASSFKQGDETQYF. The CDR3 nucleotides are TGTGCCAGCAGCTTCAAACAGGGGGACGAGACCCAGTACTTC.

This clone occurred once. The rearrangement links TRBV6-5 to TRBJ1-1, with no clear D. The V end was cut by 6 bases, the J end by 1 base, with 12 bases between. The length of the CDR3 is 14 residues. CDR1 and CDR2 from the germline V gene are MNHEY and SVGAGI. CDR3 loop: CASRRGRTNTEAFF. CDR3 bases: TGTGCCAGCAGGCGAGGACGGACGAACACTGAAGCTTTCTTT.

The chain joins TRBV27 to TRBJ2-1, with no clear D. Germline V gene sequence: CDR1 MNHEY, CDR2 SMNVEV (reference sequence). The germline V and J ends were trimmed by 1 base and 10 bases, with 14 bases remaining between them. The CDR3 covers 14 residues. CDR3 DNA: TGTGCCAGCAGTTTATGGGTCGACTCCCAGGAGCAGTTCTTC. It codes for CASSLWVDSQEQFF.

This clone is a singleton in its sample. The DNA for the CDR3 is TGTGCCAGTAGTTTGACAGGGATCCCCCAAGAGACCCAGTACTTC. Translation gives CASSLTGIPQETQYF. The J gene is TRBJ2-5, the V gene TRBV19; 7 positions agree with TRBD1. This CDR3 contains 15 residues. The V and J ends lost 5 bases and 1 base, in that order; junction bases with no gene match: 7. CDR1 is LNHDA and CDR2 is SQIVND in the germline V gene (reference sequence). The full variable domain, rest sourced from reference TRBV19 and TRBJ2-5, is DGGITQSPKYLFRKEGQNVTLSCEQNLNHDAMYWYRQDPGQGLRLIYYSQIVNDFQKGDIAEGYSVSREKKESFPLTVTSAQKNPTAFYLCASSLTGIPQETQYFGPGTRLLVL.

This chain uses TRBV11-1 with TRBJ2-5, with 9 bases matching TRBD1. Trimming at V came to 1 base and at J to 2 bases, leaving 8 bases not matched to a gene. CDR1 is SGHAT, CDR2 FQDESV, per germline (reference sequence). This CDR3 is 17 amino acids long. The CDR3 here is CASSLGKDRGGQETQYF. The DNA for the CDR3 is TGTGCCAGCAGCTTAGGGAAGGACAGGGGAGGACAAGAGACCCAGTACTTC.

This clone was seen once. The rearrangement joins TRBV7-6 to TRBJ2-3, with 11 bases aligning to TRBD2. CDR1 is SGHVS and CDR2 is FNYEAQ in the germline V gene. After removal of 4 bases from V and 5 bases from J, the junction contained 5 bases not matched to a gene. This CDR3 region has 15 residues. The DNA of the CDR3 is TGTGCCAGCAGCTCGACTAGCGGGAAATTAGATACGCAGTATTTT. It codes for CASSSTSGKLDTQYF.

The gene calls are TRBV7-2 and TRBJ2-5, with D tentatively TRBD2 (6 bases). The V end lost 5 bases, the J end lost 2 bases, and 15 bases lay between the germline ends. Per the germline V gene, CDR1 is SGHTA and CDR2 is FQGNSA. The CDR3 covers 15 residues. The CDR3 DNA reads TGTGCCAGCAGCCAGAATTGGCTAGCGCAAGAGACCCAGTACTTC. Its protein product is CASSQNWLAQETQYF.

This chain links TRBV19 with TRBJ2-7; possibly TRBD1 or TRBD2 for D (5 bases each). Trimming stripped 3 bases from V and 5 bases from J, with 14 bases between. The CDR3 is 14 amino acids. The germline CDR1 and CDR2 sequences are LNHDA and SQIVND (reference sequence). The CDR3 coding sequence is TGTGCCAGTAGTATCCGGGACGCTGGCAACGAGCAGTACTTC. Protein sequence: CASSIRDAGNEQYF. Drawing the rest from reference TRBV19 and TRBJ2-7, the complete variable domain is DGGITQSPKYLFRKEGQNVTLSCEQNLNHDAMYWYRQDPGQGLRLIYYSQIVNDFQKGDIAEGYSVSREKKESFPLTVTSAQKNPTAFYLCASSIRDAGNEQYFGPGTRLTVT.

Comments on this clone: Different DNA sequences within this sample yield the same CDR3. This chain connects TRBV6-5 to TRBJ1-2, with TRBD1 matching 10 bases. The CDR3 spans 14 residues. V shed 4 bases and J 8 bases; nucleotides not matched to a gene: 7. Germline CDR1 MNHEY, CDR2 SVGAGI. This CDR3 reads CASSSPGQGKGYTF. CDR3 sequence (DNA): TGTGCCAGCAGTTCACCGGGACAGGGGAAAGGCTACACCTTC.

The genes are TRBV10-1 and TRBJ1-1; a possible D gene is TRBD1 (5 bases). The CDR3 runs to 18 residues. The V gene lost 10 bases and the J gene lost 3 bases, with 30 bases spanning the gap. CDR1 is WNHNN and CDR2 is SYGVQD in the germline V gene (reference sequence). The CDR3, as DNA: TGCGCCATCAGACACCCGTCTCGTCGACCAGGGCCTCACACTGAAGCTTTCTTT. Encoded protein: CAIRHPSRRPGPHTEAFF.

The chain employs TRBV9 and TRBJ2-2; the D gene is possibly TRBD2 (6 bases). The V end lost 3 bases, the J end lost 6 bases, and 9 bases lay between the germline ends. CDR1 and CDR2 (germline): SGDLS, YYNGEE. CDR3 length: 13 amino acids. The CDR3 reads CASSAGLSGELFF. In DNA, the CDR3 is TGTGCCAGCAGCGCCGGACTATCCGGGGAGCTGTTTTTT.

The chain recombines TRBV5-1 with TRBJ1-3; D unclear. This CDR3 region has 11 residues. Deletions cut 7 bases from V and 0 bases from J, with 2 bases between. Germline V gene sequence: CDR1 SGHRS, CDR2 YFSETQ. CDR3 amino acids: CASPSGNTIYF. DNA of the CDR3: TGCGCCAGCCCCTCTGGAAACACCATATATTTT.

This chain uses TRBV9 with TRBJ2-3, with unresolved D. Germline values: CDR1 SGDLS, CDR2 YYNGEE. The CDR3 contains 15 residues. Trimming took off 3 bases at V and 1 base at J, with 12 bases between the two ends. Here the CDR3 DNA reads TGTGCCAGCAGCGAGACCGACGGCGGCACAGATACGCAGTATTTT. The encoded protein is CASSETDGGTDTQYF.

The chain has TRBV7-2 and TRBJ2-7, with 10 bases matching TRBD2. Germline V lookup: CDR1 SGHTA, CDR2 FQGNSA. The CDR3 extends over 15 amino acids. The J segment lost 6 bases and the V segment lost 1 base, leaving 6 bases of the junction unmatched. CDR3 protein: CASSLGLAGAREQYF. CDR3 bases: TGTGCCAGCAGCTTAGGCCTAGCGGGAGCGCGCGAGCAGTACTTC.